One T cell receptor (beta chain) is described in this entry. Its antigen is not identified. Reverse transcription of roughly 0.5 to 1 ug RNA was performed with random hexamers. One entry per CDR3 protein, called by TCRdb with MiXCR from the immunoSEQ multiplex PCR reads. The table records about 240,000 distinct CDR3 sequences, approximately 95% of them present only once. There are 15 residues in the CDR3. Germline loops: CDR1 DFQATT, CDR2 SNEGSKA (reference sequence). The V end lost 2 bases, the J end lost 4 bases, and 16 bases lay between the germline ends. Negative isolation was applied to CD8+ and CD4+ T cells, and FACS enrichment was applied to TEMRA cells. This sample was taken from a study of CD8 T cells in Susac syndrome. Study summary: Clinically active disease was present in about six of the sequenced Susac syndrome patients. About 8 of these patients were in remission.

General study findings and limits: The CD4+ T cell repertoire of patients with Susac syndrome showed no detectable clonal expansion.

The chain combines TRBV20-1 with TRBJ2-3, with a possible D match to TRBD1 (6 bases). The source of this sequence is a human donor with Susac syndrome. The sequenced material came from CD4+ T cells from PBMCs. The CDR3 is CSARSTGISADTQYF. Here the CDR3 DNA reads TGCAGTGCTAGAAGCACAGGGATTTCGGCAGATACGCAGTATTTT.